This TCR beta chain comes out of a study of radiotherapy plus CTLA-4 blockade in lung cancer. General observations from the study: Following radiotherapy plus ipilimumab, tumor-derived TCR clones expanded in the blood.

Comments on this clone: Its antigen is still unknown.

Repertoires were generated with immunoSEQ multiplex PCR, while TCRdb's copy carries only in-frame clones and drops some. Of some 90,000 clones detected, approximately 86% appear once; the ten largest clones hold approximately 2%. This CDR3 is built from 15 residues. V lost 6 bases to trimming and J lost 7 bases; unmatched junction nucleotides: 8. Looked up from germline, CDR1 is MDHEN and CDR2 is SYDVKM. The J gene is TRBJ1-4, the V gene TRBV28; 10 nucleotides agree with TRBD1. The starting material was peripheral blood, obtained from a patient treated with radiotherapy plus ipilimumab. This clonotype was sampled from a human donor with non-small cell lung cancer who had a partial response to radiotherapy plus ipilimumab. CDR3 in DNA: TGTGCCAGCAGCCGGACGACAGGGGGCAGTGAAAAACTGTTTTTT. It is translated as CASSRTTGGSEKLFF.